This TCR beta chain was observed in a study of OX40 agonist ivuxolimab in advanced cancers. The overall study: Ivuxolimab is an agonistic anti-OX40 (CD134) antibody, and patients were treated with it. There were three patients with partial responses, one having hepatocellular carcinoma and two cutaneous melanoma. Findings and limits, study-wide: At doses 0.1 to 3.0 mg/kg, CD4+ and CD8+ clones expanded. CD8+ T cells were the subset that, on average, had more expanded clones than CD4+.

Concerning this clone itself: What it binds is not known.

V was cut by 5 bases and J by 1 base, with 11 bases left in between. The germline V gene encodes CDR1 MDHEN and CDR2 SYDVKM. The CDR3 is 14 residues long. Measured with immunoSEQ multiplex PCR; TCRdb has only the in-frame clones, and not every one. The sample has 50,000 to 75,000 clones; around nine tenths are singletons. The chain joins TRBV28 to TRBJ1-1, with a possible D match to TRBD1 (6 bases). The sample consisted of CD4+ or CD8+ T cells sorted from blood, taken in a trial of the OX40 agonist ivuxolimab. The source is an adult with an advanced solid tumor such as melanoma, head and neck, liver or kidney cancer. DNA for the CDR3: TGTGCCAGCAGTCGCGGACAGAAGAACACTGAAGCTTTCTTT. This sequence encodes CASSRGQKNTEAFF.